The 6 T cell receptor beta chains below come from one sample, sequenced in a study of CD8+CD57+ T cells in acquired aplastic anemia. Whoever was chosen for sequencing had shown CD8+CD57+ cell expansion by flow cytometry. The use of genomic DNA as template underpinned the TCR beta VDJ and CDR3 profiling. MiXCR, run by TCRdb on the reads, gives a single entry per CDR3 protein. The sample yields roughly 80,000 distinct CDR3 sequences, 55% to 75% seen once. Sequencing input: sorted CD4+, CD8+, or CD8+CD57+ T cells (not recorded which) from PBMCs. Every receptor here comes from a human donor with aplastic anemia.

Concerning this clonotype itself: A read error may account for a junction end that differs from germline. The CDR3 sequence is CASSLNSPFHF. CDR3 DNA sequence: TGTGCCAGCAGCTTAAATTCACCCTTCCACTTT. The chain couples TRBV7-2 to TRBJ1-6; D not certain. Germline CDR1 is SGHTA and CDR2 is FQGNSA. The CDR3 length is 11 residues.

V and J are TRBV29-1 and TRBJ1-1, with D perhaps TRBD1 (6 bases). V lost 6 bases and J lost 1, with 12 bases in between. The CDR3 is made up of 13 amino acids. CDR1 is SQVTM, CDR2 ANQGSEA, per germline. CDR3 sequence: CSVRLQGNTEAFF. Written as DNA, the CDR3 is TGCAGCGTGAGGCTACAGGGGAACACTGAAGCTTTCTTT.

CDR3 loop: CATSRGRQGAHSPLHF. DNA of the CDR3: TGTGCCACCAGCAGAGGAAGACAGGGGGCACATTCACCCCTCCACTTT. This rearrangement joins TRBV15 to TRBJ1-6, with 10 bases identical to TRBD1. Germline CDR1 reads LNHNV; CDR2 reads YYDKDF (reference sequence). CDR3 length equals 16 residues. The V segment lost 1 base and the J segment 8 bases; nucleotides outside the gene matches: 5.

CDR3 protein: CATSTRTSGASDTQYF. In DNA, the CDR3 is TGTGCCACCAGCACTAGGACTAGCGGGGCCTCAGATACGCAGTATTTT. This chain links TRBV15 with TRBJ2-3; 12 nucleotides align to TRBD2. CDR1 and CDR2 from the germline V gene are LNHNV and YYDKDF (reference sequence). CDR3 length: 16 amino acids. V was clipped by 4 bases and J by 4 bases; unmatched bases: 6.

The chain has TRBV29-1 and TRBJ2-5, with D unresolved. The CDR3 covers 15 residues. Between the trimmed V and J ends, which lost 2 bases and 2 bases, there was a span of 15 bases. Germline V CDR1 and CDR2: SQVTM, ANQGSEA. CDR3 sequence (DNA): TGCAGCGTTGAACCCTGGATACAGCCACAAGAGACCCAGTACTTC. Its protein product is CSVEPWIQPQETQYF.

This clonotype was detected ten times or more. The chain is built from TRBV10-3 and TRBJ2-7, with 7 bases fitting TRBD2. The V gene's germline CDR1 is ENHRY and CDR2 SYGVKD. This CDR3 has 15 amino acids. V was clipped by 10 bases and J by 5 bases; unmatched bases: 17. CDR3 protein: CATLGEGRAGDEQYF. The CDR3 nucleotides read TGTGCCACCCTAGGGGAGGGGAGGGCCGGAGACGAGCAGTACTTC.